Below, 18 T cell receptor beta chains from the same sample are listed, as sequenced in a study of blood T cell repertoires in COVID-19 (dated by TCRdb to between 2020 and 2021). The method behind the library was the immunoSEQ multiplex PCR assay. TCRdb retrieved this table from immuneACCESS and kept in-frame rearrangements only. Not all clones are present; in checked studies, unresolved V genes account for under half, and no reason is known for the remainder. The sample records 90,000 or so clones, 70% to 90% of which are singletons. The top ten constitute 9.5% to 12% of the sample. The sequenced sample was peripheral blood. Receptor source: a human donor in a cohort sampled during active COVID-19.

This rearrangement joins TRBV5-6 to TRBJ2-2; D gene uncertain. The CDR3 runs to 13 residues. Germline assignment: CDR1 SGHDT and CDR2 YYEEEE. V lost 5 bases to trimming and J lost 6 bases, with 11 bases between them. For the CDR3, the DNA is TGTGCCAGCAGTCTATCGATCCCCGGGGAGCTGTTTTTT. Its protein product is CASSLSIPGELFF.

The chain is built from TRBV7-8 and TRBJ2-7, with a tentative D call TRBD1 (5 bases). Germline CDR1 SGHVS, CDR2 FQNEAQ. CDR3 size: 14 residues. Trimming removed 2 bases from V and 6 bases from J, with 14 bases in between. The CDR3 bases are TGTGCCAGCAGCTTACCCGAGCGACAGCGCGAGCAGTACTTC. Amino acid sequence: CASSLPERQREQYF.

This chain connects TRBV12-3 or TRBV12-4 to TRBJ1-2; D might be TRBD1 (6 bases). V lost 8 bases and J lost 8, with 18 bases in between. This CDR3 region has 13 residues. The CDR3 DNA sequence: TGTGCCAGCGCCAGGGACAACCAAAGAGGCTACACCTTC. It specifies CASARDNQRGYTF.

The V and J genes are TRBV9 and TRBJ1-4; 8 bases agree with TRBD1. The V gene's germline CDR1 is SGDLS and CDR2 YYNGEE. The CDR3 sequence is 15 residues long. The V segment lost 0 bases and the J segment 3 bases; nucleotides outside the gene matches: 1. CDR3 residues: CASSVADRANEKLFF. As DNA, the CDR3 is TGTGCCAGCAGCGTAGCGGACAGGGCTAATGAAAAACTGTTTTTT.

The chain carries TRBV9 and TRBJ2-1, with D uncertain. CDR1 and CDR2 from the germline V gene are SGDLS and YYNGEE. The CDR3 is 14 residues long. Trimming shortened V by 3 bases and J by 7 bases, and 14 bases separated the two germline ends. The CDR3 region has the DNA TGTGCCAGCAGCGGTACCGAGGTTGTAAATGAGCAGTTCTTC. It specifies CASSGTEVVNEQFF.

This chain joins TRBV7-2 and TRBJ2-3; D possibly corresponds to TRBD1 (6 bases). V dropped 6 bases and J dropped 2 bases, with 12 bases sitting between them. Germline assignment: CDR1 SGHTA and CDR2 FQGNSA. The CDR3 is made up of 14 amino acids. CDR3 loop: CASRGRGATDTQYF. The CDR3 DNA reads TGTGCCAGCAGGGGCAGGGGCGCCACAGATACGCAGTATTTT.

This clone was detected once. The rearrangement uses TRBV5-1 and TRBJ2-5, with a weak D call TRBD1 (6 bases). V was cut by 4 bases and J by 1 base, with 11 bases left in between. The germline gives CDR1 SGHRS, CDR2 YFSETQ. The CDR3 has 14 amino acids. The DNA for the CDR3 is TGCGCCAGCAGCGATGGGACATTCCAAGAGACCCAGTACTTC. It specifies CASSDGTFQETQYF.

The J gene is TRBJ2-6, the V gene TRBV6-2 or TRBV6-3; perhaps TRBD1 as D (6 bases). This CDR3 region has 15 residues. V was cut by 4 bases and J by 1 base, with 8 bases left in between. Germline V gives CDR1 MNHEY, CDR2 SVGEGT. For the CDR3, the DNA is TGTGCCAGCAGTTTACAGGGATCTGGGGCCAACGTCCTGACTTTC. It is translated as CASSLQGSGANVLTF.

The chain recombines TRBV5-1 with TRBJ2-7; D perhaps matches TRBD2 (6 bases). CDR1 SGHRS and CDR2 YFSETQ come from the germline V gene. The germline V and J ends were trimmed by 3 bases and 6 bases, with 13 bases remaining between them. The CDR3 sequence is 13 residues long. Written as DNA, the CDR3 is TGCGCCAGCAGCTCTGACTCGGGAGCCGAGCAGTACTTC. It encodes CASSSDSGAEQYF. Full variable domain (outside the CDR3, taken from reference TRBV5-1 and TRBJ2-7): KAGVTQTPRYLIKTRGQQVTLSCSPISGHRSVSWYQQTPGQGLQFLFEYFSETQRNKGNFPGRFSGRQFSNSRSEMNVSTLELGDSALYLCASSSDSGAEQYFGPGTRLTVT.

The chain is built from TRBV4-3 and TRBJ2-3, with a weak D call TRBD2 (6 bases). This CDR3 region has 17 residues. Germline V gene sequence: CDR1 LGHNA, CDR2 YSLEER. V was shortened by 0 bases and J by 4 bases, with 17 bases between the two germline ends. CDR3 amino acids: CASSQDGVPPGADTQYF. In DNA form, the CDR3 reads TGCGCCAGCAGCCAAGATGGTGTCCCGCCGGGGGCAGATACGCAGTATTTT.

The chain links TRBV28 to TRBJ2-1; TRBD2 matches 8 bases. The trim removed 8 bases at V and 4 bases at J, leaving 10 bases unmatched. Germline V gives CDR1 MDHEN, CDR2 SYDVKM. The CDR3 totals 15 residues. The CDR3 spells CASVAGPGGYNEQFF. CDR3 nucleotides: TGTGCCAGCGTAGCGGGGCCCGGCGGGTACAATGAGCAGTTCTTC.

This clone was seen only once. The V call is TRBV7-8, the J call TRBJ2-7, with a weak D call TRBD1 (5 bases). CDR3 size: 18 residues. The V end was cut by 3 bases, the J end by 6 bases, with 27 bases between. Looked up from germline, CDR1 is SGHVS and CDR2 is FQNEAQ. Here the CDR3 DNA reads TGTGCCAGCAGCTTGTACACCCAAGTCTTAAACCCTAGGGGCGAGCAGTACTTC. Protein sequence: CASSLYTQVLNPRGEQYF.

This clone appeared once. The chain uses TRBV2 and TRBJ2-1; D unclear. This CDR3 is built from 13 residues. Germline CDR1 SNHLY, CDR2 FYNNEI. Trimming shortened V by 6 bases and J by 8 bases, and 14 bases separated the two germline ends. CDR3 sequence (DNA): TGTGCCAGCAGCCCGGAACTTGCGGATGAGCAGTTCTTC. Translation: CASSPELADEQFF.

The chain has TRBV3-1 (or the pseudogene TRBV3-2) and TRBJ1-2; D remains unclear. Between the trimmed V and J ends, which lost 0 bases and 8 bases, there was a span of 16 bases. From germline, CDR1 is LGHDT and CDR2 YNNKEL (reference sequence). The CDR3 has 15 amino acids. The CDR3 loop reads CASSQDQTHSKGYTF. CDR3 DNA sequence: TGTGCCAGCAGCCAAGACCAGACACACTCGAAGGGCTACACCTTC.

Written as DNA, the CDR3 is TGTGCCAGCAGCGCTCCACCAGGGGAAGAAAAACTGTTTTTT. This sequence encodes CASSAPPGEEKLFF. This sequence joins TRBV7-9 and TRBJ1-4, with TRBD1 as a possible D gene (6 bases). The CDR3 sequence is 14 residues long. V gave up 5 bases and J gave up 8 bases, with 15 bases separating them. Germline CDR1 is SEHNR and CDR2 is FQNEAQ (reference sequence).

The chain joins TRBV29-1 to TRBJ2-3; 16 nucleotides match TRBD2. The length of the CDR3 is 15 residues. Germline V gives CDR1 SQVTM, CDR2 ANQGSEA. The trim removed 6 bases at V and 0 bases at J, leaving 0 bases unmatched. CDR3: CSVGLAGGSTDTQYF. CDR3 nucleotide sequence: TGCAGCGTGGGACTAGCGGGAGGGAGCACAGATACGCAGTATTTT.

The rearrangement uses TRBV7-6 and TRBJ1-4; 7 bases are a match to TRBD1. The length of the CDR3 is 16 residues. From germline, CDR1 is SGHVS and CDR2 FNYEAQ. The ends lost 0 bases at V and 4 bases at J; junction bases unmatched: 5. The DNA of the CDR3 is TGTGCCAGCAGCTTAGCAGGGACAGCACATAATGAAAAACTGTTTTTT. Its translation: CASSLAGTAHNEKLFF. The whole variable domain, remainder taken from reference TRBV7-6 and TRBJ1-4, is GAGVSQSPRYKVTKRGQDVALRCDPISGHVSLYWYRQALGQGPEFLTYFNYEAQQDKSGLPNDRFSAERPEGSISTLTIQRTEQRDSAMYRCASSLAGTAHNEKLFFGSGTQLSVL.

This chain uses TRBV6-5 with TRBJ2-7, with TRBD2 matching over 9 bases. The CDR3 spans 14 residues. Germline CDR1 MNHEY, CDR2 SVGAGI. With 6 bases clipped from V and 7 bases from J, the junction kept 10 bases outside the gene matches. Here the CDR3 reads CASRGAGGTGEQYF. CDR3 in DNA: TGTGCCAGCAGGGGCGCGGGAGGGACGGGGGAGCAGTACTTC.